This T cell receptor beta chain was sequenced for a study of blood T cell repertoires in COVID-19. Study at large: Acute and convalescent COVID-19 specimens originated in the United States, Italy and Spain. From T cells, B-cell-depleted T cells, or PBMCs came the material, which was cDNA or gDNA.

V lost 4 bases and J 2 bases, leaving 12 bases between the germline ends. CDR1 SGHNT and CDR2 YENEEA come from the germline V gene. This CDR3 region has 15 residues. In the source study's methods: Cell counts per sample came from amplifying reference gene primers. TCRdb keeps only in-frame clones here, not all; method: immunoSEQ multiplex PCR. The DNA gave D and trimming, while V, J and clone size come from that table. This repertoire shows 56,000 or so clones, around 84% found once; its top ten account for roughly 2.7%. The V call is TRBV11-3, the J call TRBJ2-1, with D possibly being TRBD2 (6 bases). Material: peripheral blood. This receptor was identified in a man over 45 with acute or convalescent COVID-19. The CDR3 loop reads CASSSGLRTYNEQFF. CDR3 DNA sequence: TGTGCCAGCAGCTCGGGACTTCGAACCTACAATGAGCAGTTCTTC.